This T cell receptor (beta chain) came from a study of molecular identifiers for immune sequencing clone quantification. Broader study findings: For effector cells, clones above 20 RNA copies held over 99% of molecules; for naive cells, under 1%.

The table lists this clonotype with a count of one. Its antigen is undetermined. The junction departs from germline at one end; a sequencing error may be responsible. MiXCR was run by TCRdb on the PCR reads, yielding one entry per CDR3 protein. Here the sample spans over 90,000 distinct CDR3 sequences, about a third being singletons. From about 21,000 to 970,000 sorted cells, naive CD8 libraries were generated with 10%, 30% or 50% RNA. The authors sorted naive CD8 T cells as CD8+CD4-CCR7+CD45RA+. Germline V CDR1 and CDR2: MNHNY, SVGAGI (reference sequence). The CDR3 is 17 residues long. The chain couples TRBV6-6 to TRBJ2-4; 8 bases map to TRBD1. This TCR derives from a human donor in good health. Some libraries in this study had Jurkat cell RNA spiked in. Sequencing input: naive CD8+ T cells from blood, with Jurkat cell RNA spiked in. Regarding subset: FACS-sorted CD8+CD4-CCR7+CD45RA+ naive T cells. The CDR3 is CARREEDRVGTKNIQYF. CDR3 bases: TGTGCCCGCAGAGAAGAGGACAGGGTCGGGACCAAAAACATTCAGTACTTC.